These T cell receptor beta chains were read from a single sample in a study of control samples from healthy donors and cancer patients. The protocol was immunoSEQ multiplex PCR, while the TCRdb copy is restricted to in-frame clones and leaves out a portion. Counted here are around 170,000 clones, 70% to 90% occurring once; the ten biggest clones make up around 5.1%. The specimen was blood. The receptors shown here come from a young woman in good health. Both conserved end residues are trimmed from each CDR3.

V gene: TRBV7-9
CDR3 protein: ASSTVDRGIYNEQF

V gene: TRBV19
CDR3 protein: ASSMLGYNEQF

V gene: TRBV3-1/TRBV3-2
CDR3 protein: ASSQGRGGHTEAF

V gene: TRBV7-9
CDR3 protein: ASRKGRSGANVLT

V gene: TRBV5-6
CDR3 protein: ASTRPLSGANVLT

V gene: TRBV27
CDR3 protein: ASSSPGQGSSGYT

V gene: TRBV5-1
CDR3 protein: ASSFRTGGAYNEQF

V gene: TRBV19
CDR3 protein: ASSPSGVRNEKLF

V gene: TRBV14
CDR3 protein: ASSGLAVSTDTQY

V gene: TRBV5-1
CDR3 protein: ASSLEGSSTNEKLF

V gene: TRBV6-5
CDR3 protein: ASSPGQGLGNEQF

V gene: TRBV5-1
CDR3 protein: ASSLSRTSGTTETQY

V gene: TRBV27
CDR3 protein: ASSFRGTFYGYT

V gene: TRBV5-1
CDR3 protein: ASSLGGGARDTQY

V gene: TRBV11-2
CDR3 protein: ASSPAWNTEAF

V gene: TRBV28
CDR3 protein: ASTGLLGSVGDTQY

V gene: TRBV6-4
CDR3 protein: ASPHPRTIYEQY

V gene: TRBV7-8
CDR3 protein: ASSPSQDLRGGYT

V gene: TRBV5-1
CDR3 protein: ASSSFGTQRDNEQF

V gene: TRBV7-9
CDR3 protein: ASSLDRDYGYT

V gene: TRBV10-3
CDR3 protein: AIREQGASSGYT

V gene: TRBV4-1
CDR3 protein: ASSPRLVGHAGELF

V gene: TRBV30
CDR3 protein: ACGLAGWIDTQY

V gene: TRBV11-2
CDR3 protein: ASSLDRTEQF

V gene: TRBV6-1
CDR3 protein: ASSETYNEQF

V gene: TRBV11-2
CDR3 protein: ASSWGAGMDYGYT

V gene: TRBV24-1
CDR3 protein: ATSDLSGGTDTQY

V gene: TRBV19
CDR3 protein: ASSTTGLANTEAF

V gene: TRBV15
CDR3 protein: ATSRKQGPLSNQPQH

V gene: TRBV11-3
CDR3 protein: ASKLRGDTGELF

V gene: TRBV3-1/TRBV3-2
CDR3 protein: ASSQAGETGGNIQY

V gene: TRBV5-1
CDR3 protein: ASSLYTGDTEAF

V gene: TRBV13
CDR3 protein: ASSASGVNTEAF

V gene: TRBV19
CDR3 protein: ASNGQVPNQPQH

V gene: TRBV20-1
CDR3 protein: SASILAGRGNEQF

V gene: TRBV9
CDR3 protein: ASSVGRLAGIYEQY

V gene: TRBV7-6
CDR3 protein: ASSPTGYTEAF

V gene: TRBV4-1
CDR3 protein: ASSQTSMTTQH

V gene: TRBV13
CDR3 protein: ASSKGGTSITDTQY